This is a list of T cell receptor beta chains from one sample in a study of control samples from healthy donors and cancer patients. Method: immunoSEQ multiplex PCR; TCRdb's copy keeps in-frame clones and lacks some. The sample contains nearly 40,000 clones, roughly nine tenths of which appear only once. The source material was blood. These receptors were collected from a woman aged 45 to 65 in good health. The CDR3 runs from the conserved cysteine through the conserved F or W. Each record gives: D gene, J gene, V gene, clone size, CDR3 protein, CDR3 DNA. A D gene is named only where the DNA matches it firmly. Part of the rows lack a size; the others show once, few, many or a class for expanded clones.

D: -
J: TRBJ2-7
V: TRBV3-1/TRBV3-2
size: -
CDR3: CASSQDRHGYEQYF
DNA: TGTGCCAGCAGCCAAGATCGGCACGGGTACGAGCAGTACTTC

D: TRBD1
J: TRBJ2-2
V: TRBV19
size: -
CDR3: CASSMAGQGTGELFF
DNA: TGTGCCAGTAGTATGGCGGGACAGGGGACCGGGGAGCTGTTTTTT

D: TRBD2
J: TRBJ2-3
V: TRBV9
size: -
CDR3: CASSSPIEGSGGPHSTDTQYF
DNA: TGTGCCAGCAGCTCACCGATTGAGGGGAGCGGGGGGCCCCATAGCACAGATACGCAGTATTTT

D: -
J: TRBJ2-7
V: TRBV5-1
size: -
CDR3: CASSLRGWYEGYEQYF
DNA: TGCGCCAGCAGCTTAAGAGGGTGGTACGAAGGCTACGAGCAGTACTTC

D: TRBD2
J: TRBJ2-2
V: TRBV5-1
size: -
CDR3: CASSSREARTGELFF
DNA: TGCGCCAGCAGTTCCCGGGAGGCCAGAACCGGGGAGCTGTTTTTT

D: -
J: TRBJ2-5
V: TRBV7-3
size: -
CDR3: CASSLNNAGGQETQYF
DNA: TGTGCCAGCAGCTTAAATAACGCAGGAGGACAAGAGACCCAGTACTTC

D: TRBD2
J: TRBJ2-7
V: TRBV7-2
size: -
CDR3: CASSFQRGGYEQYF
DNA: TGTGCCAGCAGCTTCCAGCGGGGTGGCTACGAGCAGTACTTC

D: -
J: TRBJ2-5
V: TRBV9
size: -
CDR3: CASSVVEGGETQYF
DNA: TGTGCCAGCAGCGTAGTCGAAGGGGGAGAGACCCAGTACTTC

D: -
J: TRBJ1-3
V: TRBV13
size: -
CDR3: CASTRGVGAGNTIYF
DNA: TGTGCCAGCACCAGGGGAGTCGGGGCTGGAAACACCATATATTTT

D: TRBD2
J: TRBJ2-3
V: TRBV18
size: -
CDR3: CASSPRTSGGVNTQYF
DNA: TGTGCCAGCTCACCACGGACTAGCGGGGGGGTAAATACGCAGTATTTT

D: -
J: TRBJ2-5
V: TRBV19
size: once
CDR3: CASRLGETQYF
DNA: TGTGCCAGTAGACTGGGGGAGACCCAGTACTTC

D: TRBD1
J: TRBJ1-3
V: TRBV7-2
size: -
CDR3: CASSPRTGAGNTIYF
DNA: TGTGCCAGCAGCCCTAGGACAGGGGCTGGAAACACCATATATTTT

D: -
J: TRBJ2-2
V: TRBV5-4
size: -
CDR3: CASSEGTINTGELFF
DNA: TGTGCCAGCAGCGAGGGGACAATAAACACCGGGGAGCTGTTTTTT

D: -
J: TRBJ2-1
V: TRBV11-2
size: -
CDR3: CASSLGRTSAEQFF
DNA: TGTGCCAGCAGCTTAGGGCGGACTTCGGCTGAGCAGTTCTTC